A selection of T cell receptor beta chains follows, all from one sample in a study of T cell changes during pregnancy in multiple sclerosis. Measured with immunoSEQ multiplex PCR; TCRdb has only the in-frame clones, and not every one. The profile shows some 50,000 clones, more than 85% of them singletons. The sequences come from CD8+ T cells from peripheral blood mononuclear cells, collected in the second trimester of pregnancy. Every receptor here comes from a female donor with multiple sclerosis, enrolled in a pregnancy study. The CDR3 runs from the conserved cysteine through the conserved F or W. The D gene is left open where the match is weak. Clone size is not always given. Where it is, it says once, few, many or a class for expanded clones.

clone_size d_call v_call cdr3_aa
. TRBD2 TRBV4-3 CASSQTRAGGYEQYF
. TRBD2 TRBV27 CASSHSGGPYEQYF
. . TRBV6-1 CASSADRSSYNEQFF
. . TRBV15 CATKGKSETQYF
once TRBD2 TRBV2 CASSEASGVVYEQYF
. . TRBV7-9 CASSSRLGVAFF
. TRBD2 TRBV4-3 CASSPRLAGGPGELFF
. . TRBV6-5 CASKEQGAYEQYF
. TRBD1 TRBV11-2 CASSPMTGTGGTEAFF
. TRBD2 TRBV7-9 CASSPSGVEGWLEQFF
. TRBD2 TRBV4-2 CASSQGPVGLAGDNEQFF
once . TRBV19 CATGSYGYTF
. . TRBV7-6 CASSPPRDGYQETQYF
. TRBD2 TRBV19 CASSIGDYPRGGELFF
few TRBD1 TRBV18 CASSPTGGRDGYTF
many . TRBV14 CASSQEGGSWSYEQYF
. TRBD1 TRBV19 CASSLTGYTEAFF
. . TRBV27 CASSHVSSTEAFF
. TRBD1 TRBV7-8 CASSLVDGTGGFNTGELFF
. . TRBV15 CATSRGRGNTEAFF
. TRBD1 TRBV6-5 CASRGQGNDSPLHF
. . TRBV4-3 CASSQGLGHATGELFF
once . TRBV9 CASSPSVAGLSDTQYF
. . TRBV27 CASSYLPSSYEQYF
. . TRBV13 CASSLGPYNEQFF
. TRBD2 TRBV7-6 CASSLWASGGTYEQYF
. . TRBV7-2 CASSWYLMNTEAFF
. . TRBV11-2 CASSLDVGQYYGYTF
. . TRBV7-2 CASSSLPDSTEAFF
. . TRBV13 CASSLGQSGYGYTF
. . TRBV5-8 CASSLGLINTGELFF
. TRBD1 TRBV7-3 CASSLSGTGNGYTF
. TRBD2 TRBV2 CASSAALAGDETQYF
few . TRBV29-1 CSAPESYGYTF
. TRBD1 TRBV7-6 CASSLAPPQGAPTDTQYF
once TRBD2 TRBV7-2 CASSFGQRGGTDTQYF
many . TRBV2 CASTVRRDGYTF
. . TRBV29-1 CSVVGSYGYTF
once . TRBV27 CASSFSGLTGDQPQHF
. TRBD1 TRBV7-3 CASSPGGGGGELFF
. . TRBV18 CASSPGQTYEQYF
. TRBD1 TRBV7-9 CASSPLGDRGMGEQYF
. . TRBV11-1 CASSWNGVNEQFF
. . TRBV7-9 CASSFRDNSYEQYF
. TRBD1 TRBV9 CASRIPGQGAYNSPLHF
. . TRBV6-1 CASSEPSRVGEKLFF
. TRBD2 TRBV4-3 CASSQSLAGGPYEQYF